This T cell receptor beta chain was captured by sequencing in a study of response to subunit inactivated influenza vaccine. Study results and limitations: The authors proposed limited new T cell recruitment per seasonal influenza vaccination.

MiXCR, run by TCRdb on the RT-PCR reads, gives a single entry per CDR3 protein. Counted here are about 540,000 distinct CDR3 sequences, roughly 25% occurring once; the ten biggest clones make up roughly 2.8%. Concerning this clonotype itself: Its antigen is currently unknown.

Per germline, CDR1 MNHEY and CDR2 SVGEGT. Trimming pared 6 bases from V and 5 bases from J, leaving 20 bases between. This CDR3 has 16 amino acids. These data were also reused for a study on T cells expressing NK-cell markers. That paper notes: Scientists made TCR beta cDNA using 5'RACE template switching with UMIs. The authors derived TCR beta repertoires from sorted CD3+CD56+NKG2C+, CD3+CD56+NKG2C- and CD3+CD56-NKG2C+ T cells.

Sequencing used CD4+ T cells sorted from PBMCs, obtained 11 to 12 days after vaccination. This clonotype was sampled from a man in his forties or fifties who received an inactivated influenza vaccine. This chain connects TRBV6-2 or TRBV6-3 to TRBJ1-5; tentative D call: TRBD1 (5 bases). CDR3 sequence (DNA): TGTGCCAGCAGCCCGGGCGGGGGATCCCTCCATCAGCCCCAGCATTTT. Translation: CASSPGGGSLHQPQHF.